One sample yielded the 24 T cell receptor beta chains listed below, sequenced in a study of blood T cell repertoires in COVID-19. Assay used: immunoSEQ multiplex PCR; TCRdb lists only in-frame clones, some missing. The sample contains fewer than 200,000 clones, approximately 79% of which appear only once. Material for sequencing was peripheral blood. The source is a woman aged 35 to 49 with COVID-19, enrolled during active disease.

This clone appeared a single time. The CDR3 spells CSVTTGLHGNQPQHF. DNA for the CDR3: TGCAGCGTTACAACAGGGCTTCATGGCAATCAGCCCCAGCATTTT. This chain joins TRBV29-1 and TRBJ1-5, with a tentative D call TRBD1 (6 bases). The ends were cut back, 5 bases at V and 2 bases at J, with 16 bases in the middle. Germline V gene lookup returns CDR1 SQVTM and CDR2 ANQGSEA. There are 15 residues in the CDR3.

J is TRBJ2-7 and V is TRBV27; 13 nucleotides line up with TRBD2. V dropped 0 bases and J dropped 7; count of bases not matched to a gene: 6. Germline V gene sequence: CDR1 MNHEY, CDR2 SMNVEV (reference sequence). This CDR3 is built from 16 residues. The CDR3 nucleotides read TGTGCCAGCAGTTTATCGGGAGGACTAGCGGGAGTAGAGCAGTACTTC. It translates to CASSLSGGLAGVEQYF.

The CDR3 DNA reads TGTGCCAGCAGCCAAGGACTACTGAATGAGCAGTTCTTC. Translated: CASSQGLLNEQFF. This chain uses TRBV3-1 (or the pseudogene TRBV3-2) with TRBJ2-1; D possibly corresponds to TRBD2 (5 bases). Germline V gene sequence: CDR1 LGHDT, CDR2 YNNKEL (reference sequence). The CDR3 sequence is 13 residues long. V lost 1 base to trimming and J lost 7 bases, with 8 bases between them.

This clone turned up a few times. The DNA is left out, because the CDR3 cannot be placed on it with certainty; the CDR3 is given as TCRdb lists it. The V call is TRBV5-4, the J call TRBJ1-2; the tabulated D call, TRBD1, remains unverified against the DNA. The germline gives CDR1 SGHNT, CDR2 YYREEE (reference sequence). Including both end residues, the CDR3 is 14 amino acids long. CDR3 amino acids: CASSLASGQGGYTF.

The V and J genes are TRBV2 and TRBJ2-1; TRBD2 agrees at 8 bases. There are 17 residues in the CDR3. The V segment lost 7 bases and the J segment 0 bases; nucleotides outside the gene matches: 11. Per germline, CDR1 SNHLY and CDR2 FYNNEI. The CDR3 sequence: CASIHGRAFSSYNEQFF. The CDR3 DNA sequence: TGTGCCAGCATTCACGGGAGGGCCTTTTCCTCCTACAATGAGCAGTTCTTC.

The chain is built from TRBV5-8 and TRBJ2-2; no reliable D call. Germline CDR1 reads SGHTS; CDR2 reads YDEGEE. This CDR3 has 11 amino acids. With 7 bases removed from V and 6 bases from J, the gap between germline ends came to 7 bases. CDR3 in amino acids: CASLAAGELFF. The CDR3 DNA reads as TGTGCCAGCTTGGCTGCCGGGGAGCTGTTTTTT.

This rearrangement joins TRBV28 to TRBJ2-7; unclear D gene. Trimming cost V 3 bases and J 3 bases, with 6 bases left between them. Germline-derived CDR1 and CDR2 are MDHEN and SYDVKM. The CDR3 is 12 amino acids. The CDR3 DNA follows: TGTGCCAGCAGTTTCCTTATCTACGAGCAGTACTTC. Translated, it gives CASSFLIYEQYF. Combining the CDR3 with reference TRBV28 and TRBJ2-7 gives the whole variable domain DVKVTQSSRYLVKRTGEKVFLECVQDMDHENMFWYRQDPGLGLRLIYFSYDVKMKEKGDIPEGYSVSREKKERFSLILESASTNQTSMYLCASSFLIYEQYFGPGTRLTVT.

V and J are TRBV9 and TRBJ1-1, with D perhaps TRBD1 (5 bases). The CDR3 runs 14 residues. V lost 7 bases and J 6 bases, leaving 19 bases between the germline ends. Per the germline V gene, CDR1 is SGDLS and CDR2 is YYNGEE. The DNA for the CDR3 is TGTGCCAGCTCGACCATCTCAGGGTTGTCTGAAGCTTTCTTT. Amino acid sequence: CASSTISGLSEAFF.

The genes are TRBV18 and TRBJ1-2; D ambiguous. Between the trimmed V and J ends, which lost 2 bases and 8 bases, there was a span of 12 bases. Germline V lookup: CDR1 KGHSH, CDR2 LQKENI. This CDR3 contains 13 residues. The CDR3 region has the DNA TGTGCCAGCTCACCAGCTACGGTCGAGGGCTACACCTTC. The encoded protein is CASSPATVEGYTF. The full variable domain, in which reference TRBV18 and TRBJ1-2 provide the parts outside the CDR3, is NAGVMQNPRHLVRRRGQEARLRCSPMKGHSHVYWYRQLPEEGLKFMVYLQKENIIDESGMPKERFSAEFPKEGPSILRIQQVVRGDSAAYFCASSPATVEGYTFGSGTRLTVV.

This chain links TRBV6-6 with TRBJ2-3; TRBD1 might be the D (6 bases). The CDR3 length is 15 residues. V was pared by 6 bases and J by 2 bases, with 15 bases between. CDR1 and CDR2 from the germline V gene are MNHNY and SVGAGI (reference sequence). CDR3 amino acids: CASSPRGTATDTQYF. The CDR3 DNA follows: TGTGCCAGCAGCCCAAGGGGGACCGCCACAGATACGCAGTATTTT.

The V and J genes are TRBV5-1 and TRBJ2-7; D is possibly TRBD1 (6 bases). CDR1 SGHRS and CDR2 YFSETQ come from the germline V gene. Deletions cut 8 bases from V and 0 bases from J, with 12 bases between. This CDR3 is 13 amino acids long. The CDR3 here is CASSTGTSYEQYF. CDR3 sequence (DNA): TGCGCCAGTTCCACAGGGACCTCCTACGAGCAGTACTTC.

In this sample, this clone turned up a few times. This chain connects TRBV5-1 to TRBJ1-1; 7 nucleotides line up with TRBD1. Germline values: CDR1 SGHRS, CDR2 YFSETQ. The CDR3 has 12 residues. V dropped 3 bases and J dropped 7; count of bases not matched to a gene: 3. CDR3 region: CASSWDSHEAFF. CDR3 in DNA: TGCGCCAGCAGCTGGGACAGTCATGAAGCTTTCTTT.

This rearrangement joins TRBV28 to TRBJ2-5; a weak D match, TRBD1 (5 bases). This CDR3 is 10 amino acids long. V lost 5 bases and J 7 bases, leaving 5 bases between the germline ends. The germline V gene has CDR1 MDHEN and CDR2 SYDVKM. The CDR3 is CASSQGTQYF. The DNA for the CDR3 is TGTGCCAGCAGTCAGGGGACCCAGTACTTC.

The genes are TRBV5-5 and TRBJ2-5, with unresolved D. The CDR3 is 13 amino acids. Trimming cost V 0 bases and J 4 bases, with 7 bases left between them. Per the germline V gene, CDR1 is SGHKS and CDR2 is YYEKEE (reference sequence). The CDR3 loop reads CASSLDPLETQYF. The CDR3 DNA follows: TGTGCCAGCAGCTTGGATCCACTAGAGACCCAGTACTTC.

The gene calls are TRBV7-2 and TRBJ2-1; D possibly corresponds to TRBD1 (6 bases). V was shortened by 0 bases and J by 3 bases, with 12 bases between the two germline ends. CDR1 is SGHTA, CDR2 FQGNSA, per germline. The CDR3 consists of 16 residues. CDR3 sequence reads: CASSLALGTNYNEQFF. The DNA of the CDR3 is TGTGCCAGCAGCTTAGCGCTTGGGACAAACTACAATGAGCAGTTCTTC.

The rearrangement uses TRBV7-2 and TRBJ2-1; TRBD1 agrees at 7 bases. The CDR3 spans 14 residues. V trimming: 1 base; J trimming: 4 bases; junction bases outside the gene matches: 1. Germline CDR1 SGHTA, CDR2 FQGNSA. CDR3 bases: TGTGCCAGCAGCTTAGTGACAGGGTACAATGAGCAGTTCTTC. This translates into CASSLVTGYNEQFF.

The genes are TRBV2 and TRBJ2-7, with D maybe TRBD2 (6 bases). The CDR3 has 15 residues. Germline CDR1 and CDR2: SNHLY and FYNNEI. Trimming took off 7 bases at V and 4 bases at J, with 20 bases between the two ends. CDR3 sequence: CASTPGLLLNYEQYV. The CDR3 DNA sequence: TGTGCCAGCACCCCGGGACTCCTCCTGAATTACGAGCAGTACGTC.

The V call is TRBV20-1, the J call TRBJ2-5; a possible D gene is TRBD2 (6 bases). Deletions cut 5 bases from V and 5 bases from J, with 9 bases between. The CDR3 spans 11 residues. The germline V gene has CDR1 DFQATT and CDR2 SNEGSKA (reference sequence). CDR3: CSAEGRETQYF. The DNA of the CDR3 is TGCAGTGCTGAAGGGAGGGAGACCCAGTACTTC.

This clone has more than one count but fewer than ten. DNA of the CDR3: TGTGCCAGCTCACCTTACAGCCCAAGCGGACTAGACACAGATACGCAGTATTTT. It is translated as CASSPYSPSGLDTDTQYF. The rearrangement links TRBV18 to TRBJ2-3; 7 bases match TRBD2. The junction had 14 bases not matched to a gene; V was cut back by 3 bases and J by 2 bases. CDR3 length: 18 residues. The V gene's germline CDR1 is KGHSH and CDR2 LQKENI.

This chain connects TRBV2 to TRBJ1-2; D gene ambiguous. Trimming pared 5 bases from V and 7 bases from J, leaving 8 bases between. CDR3 length: 11 amino acids. The germline gives CDR1 SNHLY, CDR2 FYNNEI. DNA of the CDR3: TGTGCCAGCAGTCCGGGTGGTGGCTACACCTTC. Translating gives CASSPGGGYTF. The full variable domain, completed using reference TRBV2 and TRBJ1-2, is EPEVTQTPSHQVTQMGQEVILRCVPISNHLYFYWYRQILGQKVEFLVSFYNNEISEKSEIFDDQFSVERPDGSNFTLKIRSTKLEDSAMYFCASSPGGGYTFGSGTRLTVV.

The chain links TRBV18 to TRBJ1-1; no reliable D call. Trimming removed 4 bases from V and 1 base from J, with 16 bases in between. The CDR3 runs 16 residues. The germline gives CDR1 KGHSH, CDR2 LQKENI. CDR3 in amino acids: CASSRINPRGNTEAFF. DNA for the CDR3: TGTGCCAGCTCACGAATTAACCCCCGGGGGAACACTGAAGCTTTCTTT. The whole variable domain, remainder taken from reference TRBV18 and TRBJ1-1, is NAGVMQNPRHLVRRRGQEARLRCSPMKGHSHVYWYRQLPEEGLKFMVYLQKENIIDESGMPKERFSAEFPKEGPSILRIQQVVRGDSAAYFCASSRINPRGNTEAFFGQGTRLTVV.

V is TRBV13 and J is TRBJ1-2, with 10 positions matching TRBD1. V was clipped by 5 bases and J by 9 bases; unmatched bases: 9. Germline V gene sequence: CDR1 PRHDT, CDR2 FYEKMQ (reference sequence). The CDR3 sequence is 14 residues long. CDR3 coding DNA: TGTGCCAGCAGCCCGACTGGGACAGGGGAGCGCTACACCTTC. Amino acids: CASSPTGTGERYTF. The whole variable domain, remainder taken from reference TRBV13 and TRBJ1-2, is AAGVIQSPRHLIKEKRETATLKCYPIPRHDTVYWYQQGPGQDPQFLISFYEKMQSDKGSIPDRFSAQQFSDYHSELNMSSLELGDSALYFCASSPTGTGERYTFGSGTRLTVV.

This clone appeared a few times. This chain links TRBV5-4 with TRBJ1-2; 7 nucleotides line up with TRBD1. Trimming removed 4 bases from V and 6 bases from J; junction bases left unmatched: 9. The CDR3 totals 14 residues. CDR1 is SGHNT, CDR2 YYREEE, per germline (reference sequence). The DNA of the CDR3 is TGTGCCAGCAGCACCATGACAGGGTTCGATGGCTACACCTTC. It specifies CASSTMTGFDGYTF.

This clone is a singleton in its sample. The V call is TRBV7-9, the J call TRBJ2-7; 14 bases align to TRBD2. With V trimmed by 4 bases and J by 4 bases, 3 bases remained unmatched. The CDR3 contains 15 residues. The V gene's germline CDR1 is SEHNR and CDR2 FQNEAQ (reference sequence). The CDR3 loop reads CASSSGLAGGYEQYF. The CDR3, as DNA: TGTGCCAGCAGCTCCGGACTAGCGGGAGGATACGAGCAGTACTTC.